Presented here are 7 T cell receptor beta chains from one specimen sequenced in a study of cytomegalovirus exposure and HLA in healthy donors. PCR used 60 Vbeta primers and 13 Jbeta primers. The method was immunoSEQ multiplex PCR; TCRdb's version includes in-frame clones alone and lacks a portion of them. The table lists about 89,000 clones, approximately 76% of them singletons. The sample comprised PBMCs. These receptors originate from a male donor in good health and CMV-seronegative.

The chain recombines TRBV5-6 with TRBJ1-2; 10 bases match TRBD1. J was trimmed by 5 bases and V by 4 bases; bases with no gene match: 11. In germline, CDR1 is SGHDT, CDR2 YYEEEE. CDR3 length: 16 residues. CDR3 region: CASSGTGVAQGYGYTF. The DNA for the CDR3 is TGTGCCAGCAGCGGGACAGGGGTGGCCCAGGGGTATGGCTACACCTTC.

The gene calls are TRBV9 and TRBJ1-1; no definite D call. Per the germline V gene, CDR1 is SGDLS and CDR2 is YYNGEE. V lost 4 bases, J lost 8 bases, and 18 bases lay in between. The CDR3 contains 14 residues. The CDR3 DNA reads TGTGCCAGCAGCCCAAGCGCGGGGTACCGGGAAGCTTTCTTT. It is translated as CASSPSAGYREAFF.

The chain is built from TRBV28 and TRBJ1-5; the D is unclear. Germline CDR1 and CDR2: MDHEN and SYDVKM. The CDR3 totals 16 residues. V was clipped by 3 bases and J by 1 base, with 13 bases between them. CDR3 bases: TGTGCCAGCAGTTTGATTTCGCGGATAAGCAATCAGCCCCAGCATTTT. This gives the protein CASSLISRISNQPQHF.

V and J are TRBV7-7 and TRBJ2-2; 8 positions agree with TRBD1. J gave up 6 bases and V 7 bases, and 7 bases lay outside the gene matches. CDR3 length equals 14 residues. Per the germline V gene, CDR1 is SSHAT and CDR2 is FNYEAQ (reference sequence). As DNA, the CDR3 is TGTGCCAGCACGGCCTCAGGGGGCTCCGGGGAGCTGTTTTTT. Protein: CASTASGGSGELFF.

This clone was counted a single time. The CDR3 coding sequence is TGTGCCAGTAGCTTAGCCCGTCACAGGGGGAAAACTGAAGCTTTCTTT. This codes for CASSLARHRGKTEAFF. The V call is TRBV19, the J call TRBJ1-1; 8 bases align to TRBD1. The CDR3 spans 16 residues. Trimming cost V 6 bases and J 5 bases; bases outside gene matches: 14. The germline V gene has CDR1 LNHDA and CDR2 SQIVND (reference sequence).

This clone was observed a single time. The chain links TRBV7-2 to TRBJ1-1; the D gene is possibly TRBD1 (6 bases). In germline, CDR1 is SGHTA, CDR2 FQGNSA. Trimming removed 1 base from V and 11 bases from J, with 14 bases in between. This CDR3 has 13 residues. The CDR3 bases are TGTGCCAGCAGCTTAGGTACAGGGAGGGGCGCTTTCTTT. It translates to CASSLGTGRGAFF. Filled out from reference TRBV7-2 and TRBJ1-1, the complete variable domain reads GAGVSQSPSNKVTEKGKDVELRCDPISGHTALYWYRQSLGQGLEFLIYFQGNSAPDKSGLPSDRFSAERTGGSVSTLTIQRTQQEDSAVYLCASSLGTGRGAFFGQGTRLTVV.

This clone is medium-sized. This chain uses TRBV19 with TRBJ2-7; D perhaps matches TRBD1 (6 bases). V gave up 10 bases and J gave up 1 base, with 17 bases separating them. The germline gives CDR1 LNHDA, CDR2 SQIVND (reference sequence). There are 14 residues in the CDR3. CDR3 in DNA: TGTGCCACCCAAGGGGGTAGGGGGTCCTACGAGCAGTACTTC. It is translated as CATQGGRGSYEQYF.